These 5 T cell receptor beta chains originate from one sample sequenced in a study of response to subunit inactivated influenza vaccine. From the RT-PCR reads, TCRdb called clonotypes with MiXCR, one entry per CDR3 protein. The sample lists about 310,000 distinct CDR3 sequences; about 20% were seen once. The source material was PBMCs from blood, sampled approximately 20 months after vaccination. The receptors shown here come from a man aged 50 to 75 who received an inactivated influenza vaccine.

In this sample, this clonotype turned up once. The genes are TRBV28 and TRBJ2-1, with TRBD2 as a possible D gene (5 bases). CDR1 is MDHEN, CDR2 SYDVKM, per germline. Trimming took off 8 bases at V and 4 bases at J, with 18 bases between the two ends. CDR3 length: 15 residues. The DNA of the CDR3 is TGTGCCAGCTCGGTCAACGGGGTGGGTTACAATGAGCAGTTCTTC. Protein sequence: CASSVNGVGYNEQFF.

The rearrangement joins TRBV10-2 to TRBJ1-1; weak D call: TRBD1 (6 bases). V lost 6 bases, J lost 5 bases, and 16 bases lay in between. The CDR3 loop spans 14 amino acids. Per germline, CDR1 WSHSY and CDR2 SAAADI. CDR3 protein: CASRRGRVWTEAFF. The CDR3, as DNA: TGCGCCAGCAGGCGGGGGCGGGTTTGGACTGAAGCTTTCTTT.

The J gene is TRBJ2-1, the V gene TRBV24-1; 7 bases align to TRBD1. CDR1 KGHDR and CDR2 SFDVKD come from the germline V gene. The CDR3 is 16 amino acids. The V segment lost 3 bases and the J segment 2 bases; nucleotides outside the gene matches: 6. The CDR3 sequence: CATSDVQGPTYNEQFF. The CDR3 coding sequence is TGTGCCACCAGTGATGTACAGGGGCCGACCTACAATGAGCAGTTCTTC.

This clonotype has a handful of counts. The chain has TRBV18 and TRBJ1-1, with 7 bases identical to TRBD1. Germline V gene sequence: CDR1 KGHSH, CDR2 LQKENI. V shed 4 bases, J shed 4 bases, and the junction held 9 bases outside the gene matches. This CDR3 has 15 residues. CDR3 bases: TGTGCCAGCTCACGGGACAGCCCTAGGAGCACTGAAGCTTTCTTT. Protein product: CASSRDSPRSTEAFF.

There are many counts of this clonotype. V usage is TRBV2 and J usage is TRBJ1-1; D gene uncertain. The CDR3 covers 13 residues. Germline loops: CDR1 SNHLY, CDR2 FYNNEI. V lost 7 bases to trimming and J lost 1 base, with 10 bases between them. CDR3 in amino acids: CASNGQPNTEAFF. The CDR3 DNA reads as TGTGCCAGCAATGGCCAGCCGAACACTGAAGCTTTCTTT.